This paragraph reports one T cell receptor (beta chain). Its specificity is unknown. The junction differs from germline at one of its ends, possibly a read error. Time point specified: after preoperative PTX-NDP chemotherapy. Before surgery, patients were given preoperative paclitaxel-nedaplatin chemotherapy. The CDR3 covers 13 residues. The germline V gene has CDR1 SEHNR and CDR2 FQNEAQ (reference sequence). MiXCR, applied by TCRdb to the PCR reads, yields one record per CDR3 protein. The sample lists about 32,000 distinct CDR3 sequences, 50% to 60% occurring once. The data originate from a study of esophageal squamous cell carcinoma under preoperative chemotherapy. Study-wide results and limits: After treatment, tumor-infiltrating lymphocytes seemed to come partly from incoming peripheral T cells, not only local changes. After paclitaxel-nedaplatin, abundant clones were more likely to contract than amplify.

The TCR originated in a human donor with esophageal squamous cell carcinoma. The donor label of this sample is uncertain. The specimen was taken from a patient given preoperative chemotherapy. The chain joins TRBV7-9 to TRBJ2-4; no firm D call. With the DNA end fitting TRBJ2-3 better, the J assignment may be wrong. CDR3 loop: CARGLTHTDTQYF. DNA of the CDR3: TGTGCCAGGGGCTTGACCCACACAGATACTCAGTATTTT.